These 3 T cell receptor beta chains originate from one sample sequenced in a study of graft-versus-host responses after intestinal transplantation. Their recognized antigens are unknown. Sequencing was performed with immunoSEQ multiplex PCR; in TCRdb, only in-frame clones are kept and a portion is missing. The data show tens of thousands of clones, around 84% seen once. Here the sequenced sample was unstimulated CD4+ T cells sorted from spleen or lymph node cells, taken before transplant. These receptors were collected from a human donor who was the organ donor for an intestinal transplant.

The chain is built from TRBV2 and TRBJ1-1; no firm D call. CDR1 is SNHLY and CDR2 is FYNNEI in the germline V gene. The CDR3 sequence is 13 residues long. V was trimmed by 6 bases and J by 4 bases, leaving 12 bases between them. CDR3 loop: CASRTGIGTEAFF. CDR3 DNA sequence: TGTGCCAGCAGAACCGGGATCGGCACTGAAGCTTTCTTT.

The chain joins TRBV30 to TRBJ1-5; 7 positions agree with TRBD1. The V and J ends lost 0 bases and 6 bases, in that order; junction bases with no gene match: 5. The CDR3 extends over 14 amino acids. The V gene's germline CDR1 is GTSNPN and CDR2 SVGIG (reference sequence). The CDR3 DNA reads TGTGCCTGGAGTGTGGAAGGGGGCTTTCAGCCCCAGCATTTT. Translated: CAWSVEGGFQPQHF.

The table lists this clone with a count of one. The V gene is TRBV7-2, the J gene TRBJ1-3; TRBD1 might be the D (6 bases). The CDR3 is 16 residues long. Trimming took 6 bases from V and 0 from J, leaving 15 bases between them. From germline, CDR1 is SGHTA and CDR2 FQGNSA. DNA of the CDR3: TGTGCCAGCAGTCGGCCTCCAGGGGCCTCTGGAAACACCATATATTTT. It is translated as CASSRPPGASGNTIYF.